There are many counts of the clone carrying this TCR beta chain. Between the trimmed V and J ends, which lost 5 bases and 7 bases, there was a span of 12 bases. CDR3 length equals 13 residues. Germline assignment: CDR1 LNHDA and CDR2 SQIVND (reference sequence). RNA transcripts were the template, and TCR beta CDR3 regions were amplified from them. First-round RT-PCR with HTBI primers preceded a second-round multiplex PCR. TCRdb fed the multiplex PCR reads into MiXCR, producing one record per CDR3 protein. The sample lists approximately 410,000 distinct CDR3 sequences; less than 20% were seen once. The data derive from a study of Graves' ophthalmopathy and Graves' hyperthyroidism.

The chain carries TRBV19 and TRBJ1-5; D uncertain. The material sequenced was peripheral blood. The clonotype was recovered from a woman under 30 with stable Graves' hyperthyroidism. CDR3: CASSPDVRQPQHF. The CDR3 bases are TGTGCCAGTAGTCCCGACGTGAGGCAGCCCCAGCATTTT.